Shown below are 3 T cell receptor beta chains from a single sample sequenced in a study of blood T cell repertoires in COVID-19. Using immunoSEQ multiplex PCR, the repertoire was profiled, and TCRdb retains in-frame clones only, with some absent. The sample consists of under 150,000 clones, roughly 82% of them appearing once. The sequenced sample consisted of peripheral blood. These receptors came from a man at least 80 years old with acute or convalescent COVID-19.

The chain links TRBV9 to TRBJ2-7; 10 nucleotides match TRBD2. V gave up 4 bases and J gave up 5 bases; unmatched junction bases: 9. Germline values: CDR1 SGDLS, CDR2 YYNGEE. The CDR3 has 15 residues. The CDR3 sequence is CASSPLSGGADEQYF. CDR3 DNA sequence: TGTGCCAGCAGCCCCTTAAGCGGGGGGGCCGACGAGCAGTACTTC.

CDR3 protein: CASSLTRTASSYEQYF. The DNA of the CDR3 is TGTGCCAGCAGTCTCACCCGGACAGCGAGCTCCTACGAGCAGTACTTC. The V call is TRBV2, the J call TRBJ2-7; possible D gene TRBD1, 6 bases. Trimming left V 5 bases short and J 0 bases short, with 17 bases between. The CDR3 sequence is 16 residues long. Looked up from germline, CDR1 is SNHLY and CDR2 is FYNNEI.

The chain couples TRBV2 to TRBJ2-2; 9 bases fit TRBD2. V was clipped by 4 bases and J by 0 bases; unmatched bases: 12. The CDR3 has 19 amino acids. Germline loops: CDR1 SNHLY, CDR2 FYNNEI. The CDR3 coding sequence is TGTGCCAGCAGTGCGCTGCCTAGCGGGGCGAAAACGAACACCGGGGAGCTGTTTTTT. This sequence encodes CASSALPSGAKTNTGELFF.